Sequencing of this T cell receptor (beta chain) was carried out in a study of T cell responses to AZD1222 COVID-19 vaccine. Background on the study: Second-dose intervals of approximately 4 or approximately 12 weeks were pooled. Study findings and constraints: Of spike-specific TCRs, nearly half reportedly target regions left unmutated in variants.

This table comes from immunoSEQ multiplex PCR, and its TCRdb copy is limited to in-frame clones, with some not included. The sample lists around 78,000 clones; around 90% were seen once. Per germline, CDR1 KGHDR and CDR2 SFDVKD. Trimming removed 0 bases at V and 6 bases at J, with 8 bases between. This CDR3 is built from 14 residues. The count of this clone is one. Its target is not known. The receptor's source is an adult in good health. The chain recombines TRBV24-1 with TRBJ2-1; D may be TRBD1 or TRBD2 (6 bases each). The material sequenced was peripheral blood, taken on day 0 of AZD1222 vaccination. The CDR3 coding sequence is TGTGCCACCAGTGATTTGGGAGGGGGCAATGAGCAGTTCTTC. Protein: CATSDLGGGNEQFF.